Following are 23 T cell receptor beta chains from one sample sequenced in a study of blood T cell repertoires in COVID-19 (dated by TCRdb to 2020 to 2022). The library was generated by the immunoSEQ multiplex PCR assay. Here the immuneACCESS table is served through TCRdb, limited to in-frame sequences with V and J called. Missing clones are a known gap in these copies; in checked studies unresolved V genes cover under half, and the rest lacks a known reason. This sample holds hundreds of thousands of clones; 85% were observed only once. Roughly 5.3% of the sample is taken by the ten largest. The specimen sequenced was peripheral blood. The receptor source for this set is a man aged 50-60 years with COVID-19, enrolled during active disease.

The J gene is TRBJ1-6, the V gene TRBV14; unclear D gene. CDR3 length equals 15 residues. Deletions cut 4 bases from V and 8 bases from J, with 15 bases between. CDR1 SGHDN and CDR2 FVKESK come from the germline V gene. The CDR3 is CASSPLKEEDSPLHF. CDR3 in DNA: TGTGCCAGCAGCCCACTGAAGGAGGAGGATTCACCCCTCCACTTT.

This sequence joins TRBV9 and TRBJ1-6; 9 bases agree with TRBD1. CDR1 SGDLS and CDR2 YYNGEE come from the germline V gene. J gave up 6 bases and V 3 bases, and 7 bases lay outside the gene matches. The CDR3 consists of 16 residues. CDR3 sequence (DNA): TGTGCCAGCAGCGCGCGGACAGGGGAAAGTAATTCACCCCTCCACTTT. Residues: CASSARTGESNSPLHF.

The gene calls are TRBV28 and TRBJ1-6; 10 positions match TRBD1. In germline, CDR1 is MDHEN, CDR2 SYDVKM. CDR3 size: 17 residues. The V gene end was trimmed by 6 bases and the J gene end by 8 bases; junction bases not matched to a gene: 13. As DNA, the CDR3 is TGTGCCAGCAGATTGGGGGGACAGGGGCTATCCGATTCACCCCTCCACTTT. Its protein is CASRLGGQGLSDSPLHF.

This chain joins TRBV2 and TRBJ1-4; 12 bases are a match to TRBD1. The CDR3 extends over 15 amino acids. The ends lost 4 bases at V and 8 bases at J; junction bases unmatched: 5. Germline V gene sequence: CDR1 SNHLY, CDR2 FYNNEI. The CDR3, as DNA: TGTGCCAGCAGTGGAACCGGGACAGGGGGCGAAAAACTGTTTTTT. It is translated as CASSGTGTGGEKLFF.

The chain links TRBV5-1 to TRBJ1-6, with 7 bases that match TRBD1. Germline-derived CDR1 and CDR2 are SGHRS and YFSETQ. This CDR3 is built from 19 residues. J was trimmed by 0 bases and V by 4 bases; bases with no gene match: 13. The CDR3 sequence is CASSRLSGTANSYNSPLHF. DNA for the CDR3: TGCGCCAGCAGCCGACTATCCGGGACAGCTAACTCCTATAATTCACCCCTCCACTTT.

The J gene is TRBJ1-6, the V gene TRBV30, with unresolved D. Germline assignment: CDR1 GTSNPN and CDR2 SVGIG (reference sequence). V was clipped by 0 bases and J by 0 bases, with 6 bases between them. The CDR3 has 15 residues. CDR3 loop: CAWSVLSSYNSPLHF. The DNA of the CDR3 is TGTGCCTGGAGTGTACTTAGCTCCTATAATTCACCCCTCCACTTT.

The rearrangement uses TRBV2 and TRBJ1-1; D might be TRBD1 (6 bases). Trimming left V 4 bases short and J 4 bases short, with 13 bases between. The CDR3 contains 14 residues. Germline CDR1 SNHLY, CDR2 FYNNEI. The CDR3 nucleotides read TGTGCCAGCAGTGGAGTGCAGGGGCCCACTGAAGCTTTCTTT. Residues: CASSGVQGPTEAFF.

The sample holds one count of this clone. J is TRBJ1-6 and V is TRBV7-8, with TRBD1 as a possible D gene (6 bases). The CDR3 has 16 amino acids. The germline V gene has CDR1 SGHVS and CDR2 FQNEAQ. Between the trimmed V and J ends, which lost 6 bases and 5 bases, there was a span of 17 bases. DNA of the CDR3: TGTGCCAGCAGAAAACAGGGAACCTCTAATAATTCACCCCTCCACTTT. It is translated as CASRKQGTSNNSPLHF. The complete variable domain, with remaining parts taken from reference TRBV7-8 and TRBJ1-6, reads GAGVSQSPRYKVAKRGQDVALRCDPISGHVSLFWYQQALGQGPEFLTYFQNEAQLDKSGLPSDRFFAERPEGSVSTLKIQRTQQEDSAVYLCASRKQGTSNNSPLHFGNGTRLTVT.

This chain connects TRBV7-9 to TRBJ2-2, with D hard to call. V lost 2 bases and J lost 1, with 20 bases in between. Germline CDR1 is SEHNR and CDR2 is FQNEAQ (reference sequence). The CDR3 loop spans 19 amino acids. The CDR3 loop is CASSLPTYSGTGNTGELFF. In DNA form, the CDR3 reads TGTGCCAGCAGCTTACCAACCTATTCCGGTACGGGGAACACCGGGGAGCTGTTTTTT.

The chain has TRBV3-1 (or the pseudogene TRBV3-2) and TRBJ1-4; 7 nucleotides match TRBD1. With 4 bases clipped from V and 8 bases from J, the junction kept 10 bases outside the gene matches. CDR3 size: 15 residues. Germline V CDR1 and CDR2: LGHDT, YNNKEL (reference sequence). The CDR3 sequence is CASSPYSLRGEKLFF. CDR3 bases: TGTGCCAGCAGCCCGTACTCCCTCAGGGGGGAAAAACTGTTTTTT.

CDR3 region: CASSIGTTFQETQYF. In nucleotides, the CDR3 is TGTGCCAGTAGTATCGGGACAACCTTTCAAGAGACCCAGTACTTC. The chain has TRBV19 and TRBJ2-5; tentatively, D is TRBD1 (6 bases). Trimming left V 3 bases short and J 2 bases short, with 13 bases between. The CDR3 runs 15 residues. Germline CDR1 reads LNHDA; CDR2 reads SQIVND (reference sequence).

The V gene is TRBV30, the J gene TRBJ2-1, with D perhaps matching TRBD2 (5 bases). The CDR3 spans 10 residues. The germline V and J ends were trimmed by 2 bases and 15 bases, with 11 bases remaining between them. CDR1 and CDR2 (germline): GTSNPN, SVGIG (reference sequence). DNA for the CDR3: TGTGCCTGGAGTTTCGGGGTGGTGTTCTTC. Translating gives CAWSFGVVFF. Combining the CDR3 with reference TRBV30 and TRBJ2-1 gives the whole variable domain SQTIHQWPATLVQPVGSPLSLECTVEGTSNPNLYWYRQAAGRGLQLLFYSVGIGQISSEVPQNLSASRPQDRQFILSSKKLLLSDSGFYLCAWSFGVVFFGPGTRLTVL.

This chain joins TRBV15 and TRBJ1-5, with a weak D call TRBD1 (6 bases). Germline-derived CDR1 and CDR2 are LNHNV and YYDKDF (reference sequence). The CDR3 is made up of 16 amino acids. The V gene lost 1 base and the J gene lost 5 bases, with 15 bases spanning the gap. CDR3 sequence: CATSRGVQGEDQPQHF. The CDR3 DNA reads TGTGCCACCAGCAGAGGGGTACAGGGTGAGGATCAGCCCCAGCATTTT.

CDR3 sequence: CASKETSGQETQYF. DNA of the CDR3: TGTGCCAGCAAGGAGACTAGCGGCCAAGAGACCCAGTACTTC. V usage is TRBV2 and J usage is TRBJ2-5; 9 bases align to TRBD2. V trimming: 7 bases; J trimming: 1 base; junction bases outside the gene matches: 4. This CDR3 contains 14 residues. Germline lookup yields CDR1 SNHLY and CDR2 FYNNEI.

This sequence joins TRBV9 and TRBJ2-2, with D possibly matching TRBD2 (6 bases). CDR3 length equals 15 residues. The V gene's germline CDR1 is SGDLS and CDR2 YYNGEE. The V end was cut by 1 base, the J end by 8 bases, with 15 bases between. The CDR3 region has the DNA TGTGCCAGCAGCGTATGGACTACCTCAGGTGGGGAGCTGTTTTTT. Amino acid sequence: CASSVWTTSGGELFF. The full variable domain, rest sourced from reference TRBV9 and TRBJ2-2, is DSGVTQTPKHLITATGQRVTLRCSPRSGDLSVYWYQQSLDQGLQFLIQYYNGEERAKGNILERFSAQQFPDLHSELNLSSLELGDSALYFCASSVWTTSGGELFFGEGSRLTVL.

The gene calls are TRBV5-1 and TRBJ2-5; TRBD2 aligns across 12 bases. V lost 1 base and J lost 0; bases outside the gene matches: 13. CDR1 and CDR2 from the germline V gene are SGHRS and YFSETQ. This CDR3 contains 20 residues. DNA of the CDR3: TGCGCCAGCAGCTTGCGTGAAAGAGGACTAGCGGGGTTATACCAAGAGACCCAGTACTTC. Encoded protein: CASSLRERGLAGLYQETQYF.

The chain carries TRBV4-2 and TRBJ2-3; D is unresolved. The CDR3 is made up of 14 amino acids. Germline V gene sequence: CDR1 LGHNA, CDR2 YNFKEQ. Trimming left V 3 bases short and J 0 bases short, with 7 bases between. The CDR3 loop is CASSHPGSTDTQYF. CDR3 in DNA: TGTGCCAGCAGCCACCCCGGGAGCACAGATACGCAGTATTTT.

This sequence joins TRBV27 and TRBJ1-2; D may be TRBD1 (6 bases). This CDR3 region has 13 residues. Trimming took off 5 bases at V and 3 bases at J, with 10 bases between the two ends. CDR1 MNHEY and CDR2 SMNVEV come from the germline V gene (reference sequence). The DNA of the CDR3 is TGTGCCAGCAGTCCACAGGGTGACTATGGCTACACCTTC. Residues: CASSPQGDYGYTF.

This clone was seen a handful of times. The chain is built from TRBV9 and TRBJ1-2, with 7 bases matching TRBD1. The V gene end was trimmed by 3 bases and the J gene end by 12 bases; junction bases not matched to a gene: 11. The CDR3 consists of 13 residues. Germline CDR1 SGDLS, CDR2 YYNGEE. The CDR3 nucleotides read TGTGCCAGCAGCGCAAAGCCGACAGGGATTAACACCTTC. Protein product: CASSAKPTGINTF.

The chain joins TRBV2 to TRBJ1-2; the match to TRBD1 covers 7 bases. Trimming at V came to 1 base and at J to 2 bases, leaving 7 bases not matched to a gene. The germline V gene has CDR1 SNHLY and CDR2 FYNNEI. The CDR3 runs 16 residues. The CDR3 nucleotides read TGTGCCAGCAGTGAAGGGGTGACAGGGTACAACTATGGCTACACCTTC. Translated: CASSEGVTGYNYGYTF.

The chain couples TRBV7-9 to TRBJ2-5, with unresolved D. Germline V lookup: CDR1 SEHNR, CDR2 FQNEAQ (reference sequence). The CDR3 runs 16 residues. With 6 bases removed from V and 1 base from J, the gap between germline ends came to 18 bases. The CDR3 DNA reads as TGTGCCAGCAGTCCCCAGGCAGCTTTCATCCAAGAGACCCAGTACTTC. Its translation: CASSPQAAFIQETQYF. Drawing the rest from reference TRBV7-9 and TRBJ2-5, the complete variable domain is DTGVSQNPRHKITKRGQNVTFRCDPISEHNRLYWYRQTLGQGPEFLTYFQNEAQLEKSRLLSDRFSAERPKGSFSTLEIQRTEQGDSAMYLCASSPQAAFIQETQYFGPGTRLLVL.

This clone was seen a few times. V is TRBV5-4 and J is TRBJ2-6, with a tentative D call TRBD1 (6 bases). With 7 bases removed from V and 9 bases from J, the gap between germline ends came to 17 bases. This CDR3 is built from 14 residues. In germline, CDR1 is SGHNT, CDR2 YYREEE (reference sequence). In DNA, the CDR3 is TGTGCCAGCGGTCCACAGGGCCAGAACAACGTCCTGACTTTC. Translated, it gives CASGPQGQNNVLTF.

This chain uses TRBV6-2 or TRBV6-3 with TRBJ2-4, with 7 nucleotides matching TRBD1. The trim removed 5 bases at V and 2 bases at J, leaving 6 bases unmatched. Germline V gene data show CDR1 as MNHEY and CDR2 as SVGEGT. The CDR3 has 15 amino acids. The CDR3 here is CASSTRTGTKNIQYF. The CDR3 DNA follows: TGTGCCAGCAGTACCAGGACAGGCACCAAAAACATTCAGTACTTC.